This is a list of T cell receptor beta chains from one sample in a study of shared clonotypes between healthy human individuals. Measured with immunoSEQ multiplex PCR; TCRdb has only the in-frame clones, and not every one. This table has more than 2 million clones, 85% to 95% appearing once. Specimen: naive CD8+ T cells sorted from blood. The receptors originated from a man between 18 and 29 years old in good health. CDR3s leave out the opening cysteine and the closing phenylalanine or tryptophan.

TRBV5-1	TRBJ1-1	ASSFETGGLPLAF
TRBV6-5	TRBJ2-1	ASSYRLHSYNEQF
TRBV11-2	TRBJ2-7	ASSLGRTGGYEQY
TRBV25-1	TRBJ2-5	ASSEPARMYQETQY
TRBV18	TRBJ2-3	ASSRGGDTQY
TRBV6-5	TRBJ2-7	ASSYSSQGFSYEQY
TRBV29-1	TRBJ2-2	SVAETGELF
TRBV11-2	TRBJ1-1	ASSYRQIEAF
TRBV11-3	TRBJ2-1	ASSLGPTGFNEQF
TRBV4-1	TRBJ2-7	ASGVGQDEQY
TRBV4-1	TRBJ2-7	ASSQGLDRGEQY
TRBV29-1	TRBJ2-7	SVQDGSYEQY
TRBV28	TRBJ2-5	ASSLPRLAETQY
TRBV5-1	TRBJ1-2	ASSLGRGNYGYT
TRBV6-4	TRBJ2-2	ASSEGLVTGATGELF
TRBV4-1	TRBJ1-2	ASSQERYLGGYT
TRBV7-9	TRBJ2-7	ASSAGLAEEDEQY
TRBV5-1	TRBJ1-5	ASSLGDTSNQPQH
TRBV28	TRBJ1-2	ASSAQGNGYT
TRBV4-1	TRBJ2-1	ASSQEGLAEQF
TRBV28	TRBJ1-1	ASSFWGDSLNTEAF
TRBV5-5	TRBJ1-3	ASSLVGGLNTIY
TRBV7-9	TRBJ2-4	ASSSWTVLNIQY
TRBV5-6	TRBJ1-1	ASSLEGTEAF
TRBV13	TRBJ1-2	ASSDSGLGGYT
TRBV7-9	TRBJ1-5	ASSLAPQNQPQH
TRBV6-5	TRBJ1-2	ASSYDSSNYGYT
TRBV6-5	TRBJ2-3	ASSYDRVTPDTQY
TRBV29-1	TRBJ2-7	SIQGRIPDSYEQY
TRBV7-9	TRBJ2-3	ASSLGRGTDTQY
TRBV11-2	TRBJ1-4	ASSSIPGQGAMSEKLF
TRBV27	TRBJ1-6	ASSVPSYNSPLH
TRBV27	TRBJ2-5	ASSSSSGQETQY
TRBV5-4	TRBJ2-7	ASSPGLAPYEQY
TRBV5-4	TRBJ2-2	ASRSGGARTGELF
TRBV4-1	TRBJ2-7	ASSQLSGTGATYEQY
TRBV9	TRBJ1-1	ASSPLTALNTEAF
TRBV7-9	TRBJ1-2	ASSWTYGYT
TRBV25-1	TRBJ2-5	ASSGQEGYRETQY
TRBV6-6	TRBJ1-1	ASEGSQDTEAF